The next 18 T cell receptor beta chains were all read from a single sample in a study of Graves' ophthalmopathy and Graves' hyperthyroidism. The TCR beta CDR3 regions underwent amplification from RNA transcripts. Scientists carried out first-round RT-PCR using HTBI primers and then a second-round multiplex PCR. Each CDR3 protein is one row after TCRdb ran MiXCR on the multiplex PCR reads. The table has about 640,000 distinct CDR3 sequences, over 40% seen once. Sequenced sample: peripheral blood. Source of these receptors: an adult man with Graves' ophthalmopathy.

This sequence joins TRBV10-2 and TRBJ2-3, with TRBD2 matching over 9 bases. V gave up 2 bases and J gave up 2 bases; unmatched junction bases: 14. The CDR3 length is 19 residues. Germline V lookup: CDR1 WSHSY, CDR2 SAAADI. CDR3 in amino acids: CASSEGSLSGRSFTDTQYF. The CDR3 DNA reads as TGCGCCAGCAGTGAGGGGTCACTAAGCGGGAGGTCGTTCACAGATACGCAGTATTTT.

This clonotype was picked up many times. The chain recombines TRBV20-1 with TRBJ1-1; tentative D call: TRBD1 (5 bases). In germline, CDR1 is DFQATT, CDR2 SNEGSKA (reference sequence). Between the trimmed V and J ends, which lost 3 bases and 7 bases, there was a span of 18 bases. The CDR3 covers 14 residues. As DNA, the CDR3 is TGCAGTGCTAGGTGGGCAGGGCGTTTGGGTGAAGCTTTCTTT. Amino acids: CSARWAGRLGEAFF.

The chain recombines TRBV10-3 with TRBJ1-6; TRBD1 is a possible D gene (6 bases). V dropped 5 bases and J dropped 7 bases, with 30 bases sitting between them. The V gene's germline CDR1 is ENHRY and CDR2 SYGVKD. CDR3 length: 20 amino acids. The CDR3 here is CAISSGGHLRDYLGNSPLHF. For the CDR3, the DNA is TGTGCCATCAGTTCTGGGGGGCACCTTCGTGACTACCTAGGGAATTCACCCCTCCACTTT.

CDR3 sequence (DNA): TGTGCCAGCAGCCCTCCGGGACAAGCGAACACCGGGGAGCTGTTTTTT. Protein product: CASSPPGQANTGELFF. The rearrangement joins TRBV7-8 to TRBJ2-2; weak D call: TRBD1 (6 bases). Deletions cut 5 bases from V and 0 bases from J, with 13 bases between. Germline loops: CDR1 SGHVS, CDR2 FQNEAQ. The CDR3 is 16 amino acids. The complete variable domain, with remaining parts taken from reference TRBV7-8 and TRBJ2-2, reads GAGVSQSPRYKVAKRGQDVALRCDPISGHVSLFWYQQALGQGPEFLTYFQNEAQLDKSGLPSDRFFAERPEGSVSTLKIQRTQQEDSAVYLCASSPPGQANTGELFFGEGSRLTVL.

In its sample, this clonotype was seen many times. The CDR3 DNA follows: TGTGCCAGCAGACAAGACAGGAGCACCGGGGAGCTGTTTTTT. Amino acid sequence: CASRQDRSTGELFF. The chain uses TRBV7-6 and TRBJ2-2; TRBD1 might be the D (6 bases). V lost 6 bases and J lost 4, with 12 bases in between. Germline-derived CDR1 and CDR2 are SGHVS and FNYEAQ. This CDR3 is 14 amino acids long.

This clonotype was picked up a small number of times. This chain links TRBV4-3 with TRBJ1-2; D is unresolved. There are 13 residues in the CDR3. Trimming took 1 base from V and 4 from J, leaving 7 bases between them. Germline V gives CDR1 LGHNA, CDR2 YSLEER. The CDR3 DNA follows: TGCGCCAGCAGCCAAGTTTCCTCCTATGGCTACACCTTC. Translation: CASSQVSSYGYTF.

In this sample, this clonotype turned up many times. The V gene is TRBV15, the J gene TRBJ2-2; TRBD2 agrees at 9 bases. The CDR3 is 15 residues long. V lost 0 bases, J lost 5 bases, and 1 base stayed unmatched. Germline V CDR1 and CDR2: LNHNV, YYDKDF (reference sequence). Here the CDR3 reads CATSRDLAGTGELFF. Here the CDR3 DNA reads TGTGCCACCAGCAGAGATCTAGCGGGGACCGGGGAGCTGTTTTTT.

As concerns this clonotype: This sequence may be a read error, since a much larger clone differs from it by one base. The chain recombines TRBV10-3 with TRBJ2-5, with a weak D call TRBD1 (7 bases). Germline-derived CDR1 and CDR2 are ENHRY and SYGVKD. The CDR3 is 14 residues long. The CDR3: CASSHGDREETRYF. The CDR3 DNA reads as TGTGCCAGCAGTCACGGTGACAGGGAGGAGACCCGATACTTC.

This clonotype showed up many times. This chain joins TRBV5-1 and TRBJ1-4; unclear D gene. Germline CDR1 is SGHRS and CDR2 is YFSETQ. Trimming removed 3 bases at V and 7 bases at J, with 13 bases between. This CDR3 contains 14 residues. The CDR3 region has the DNA TGCGCCAGCAGCTGGCAGACGTCTTCTGAAAAACTGTTTTTT. Its translation is CASSWQTSSEKLFF.

This chain links TRBV29-1 with TRBJ1-2, with no clear D. Trimming left V 3 bases short and J 0 bases short, with 11 bases between. Germline lookup yields CDR1 SQVTM and CDR2 ANQGSEA. This CDR3 is 14 amino acids long. CDR3 coding DNA: TGCAGCGTTGACGGTGAAGAAGCTAACTATGGCTACACCTTC. Translating gives CSVDGEEANYGYTF.

This clonotype was recorded at least ten times. The V call is TRBV5-1, the J call TRBJ2-7; D gene unclear. Germline CDR1 reads SGHRS; CDR2 reads YFSETQ. The CDR3 spans 14 residues. Trimming removed 0 bases from V and 6 bases from J, with 13 bases in between. For the CDR3, the DNA is TGCGCCAGCAGCTTGGAGGCAGGCGGCGGCGAGCAGTACTTC. Translating it yields CASSLEAGGGEQYF. The variable domain in full, completed from reference TRBV5-1 and TRBJ2-7, reads KAGVTQTPRYLIKTRGQQVTLSCSPISGHRSVSWYQQTPGQGLQFLFEYFSETQRNKGNFPGRFSGRQFSNSRSEMNVSTLELGDSALYLCASSLEAGGGEQYFGPGTRLTVT.

This clonotype was seen ten or more times. This chain joins TRBV4-2 and TRBJ2-2, with 9 bases that match TRBD2. Germline values: CDR1 LGHNA, CDR2 YNFKEQ. This CDR3 spans 14 amino acids. Trimming took 1 base from V and 7 from J; bases not matched to a gene: 1. The CDR3 sequence is CASSQALAGGELFF. The DNA for the CDR3 is TGTGCCAGCAGCCAAGCACTAGCGGGCGGGGAGCTGTTTTTT.

The chain links TRBV9 to TRBJ1-3; TRBD1 might be the D (6 bases). The CDR3 is made up of 14 amino acids. The V end was cut by 1 base, the J end by 8 bases, with 13 bases between. Germline loops: CDR1 SGDLS, CDR2 YYNGEE. The CDR3 DNA is TGTGCCAGCAGCGTAACCGGGGGCTTGGACACCATATATTTT. It encodes CASSVTGGLDTIYF.

On this clonotype: A clone one base away is much larger, so this may be a read error. The chain recombines TRBV24-1 with TRBJ2-7, with a weak D call TRBD2 (5 bases). Germline CDR1 KGHDR, CDR2 SFDVKD. Trimming stripped 11 bases from V and 2 bases from J, with 18 bases between. This CDR3 has 14 residues. CDR3 amino acids: CASSGTGIAYEQYF. The CDR3 DNA follows: TGTGCCAGCAGCGGAACCGGAATAGCCTACGAGCAGTACTTC.

CDR3 protein: CASSQGASYEQYF. CDR3 nucleotide sequence: TGTGCCAGCAGCCAAGGGGCCTCGTACGAGCAGTACTTC. V gene TRBV12-3 or TRBV12-4 combines with J gene TRBJ2-7; the D gene is possibly TRBD1 (5 bases). The CDR3 totals 13 residues. Trimming took off 6 bases at V and 4 bases at J, with 13 bases between the two ends.

The chain combines TRBV29-1 with TRBJ1-2, with TRBD1 identical over 9 bases. The trim removed 3 bases at V and 6 bases at J, leaving 5 bases unmatched. Looked up from germline, CDR1 is SQVTM and CDR2 is ANQGSEA. This CDR3 has 13 amino acids. As DNA, the CDR3 is TGCAGCGTTGACTGGGGACAGGGCCATGGCTACACCTTC. Encoded protein: CSVDWGQGHGYTF.

This sequence joins TRBV29-1 and TRBJ2-7; weak D call: TRBD2 (6 bases). Germline values: CDR1 SQVTM, CDR2 ANQGSEA. This CDR3 region has 12 residues. The V end lost 8 bases, the J end lost 6 bases, and 17 bases lay between the germline ends. The DNA of the CDR3 is TGCAGCCAAGGCGGGAATACGGGCGAGCAGTACTTC. It codes for CSQGGNTGEQYF.

The V and J genes are TRBV19 and TRBJ1-6; a weak D match, TRBD1 (5 bases). The V end was cut by 7 bases, the J end by 7 bases, with 11 bases between. The CDR3 sequence is 13 residues long. Germline CDR1 LNHDA, CDR2 SQIVND (reference sequence). Here the CDR3 reads CASIDRGNSPLHF. For the CDR3, the DNA is TGTGCCAGTATCGATCGGGGGAATTCACCCCTCCACTTT. The complete variable domain, with remaining parts taken from reference TRBV19 and TRBJ1-6, reads DGGITQSPKYLFRKEGQNVTLSCEQNLNHDAMYWYRQDPGQGLRLIYYSQIVNDFQKGDIAEGYSVSREKKESFPLTVTSAQKNPTAFYLCASIDRGNSPLHFGNGTRLTVT.